This T cell receptor beta chain was documented in a study of response to subunit inactivated influenza vaccine. Study-wide results and caveats: After each seasonal influenza vaccination, few new T cells are recruited, the authors suggested.

This CDR3 contains 15 residues. Trimming left V 0 bases short and J 0 bases short, with 7 bases between. Germline V CDR1 and CDR2: SGHRS, YFSETQ. Worth noting for this clonotype: The antigen is unknown. This sequence may be a read error, since a much larger clone differs from it by one base.

MiXCR was run by TCRdb on the RT-PCR reads, yielding one entry per CDR3 protein. This sample has about 780,000 distinct CDR3 sequences, with less than 20% found just once. This receptor was obtained from a man over 45 who received an inactivated influenza vaccine. The V gene is TRBV5-1, the J gene TRBJ2-1; a weak D match, TRBD1 (5 bases). The material was PBMCs from blood, obtained roughly 5 days after vaccination. The CDR3 DNA is TGCGCCAGCAGCTTGGAGGGGCTCTCCTACAATGAGCAGTTCTTC. It codes for CASSLEGLSYNEQFF.